The 14 T cell receptor beta chains listed next were all sequenced from one sample in a study of Tregs in tolerant kidney transplant recipients. Related graft donors supplied nonmyeloablative bone marrow transplants, and mixed chimerism was transient. Clones were sequenced by immunoSEQ multiplex PCR, and TCRdb holds only the in-frame ones, with some missing. Of some 50,000 clones detected, about 92% appear once; the ten largest clones hold less than 20%. The specimen comprised CD8+ T cells from blood (PBMCs), sampled 12 months after the transplant. Every receptor here comes from a human patient who received a combined kidney and bone marrow transplant. The graft donor may be the source of some T cells.

This chain joins TRBV19 and TRBJ2-2, with 11 bases fitting TRBD1. V gave up 9 bases and J gave up 7 bases; unmatched junction bases: 4. This CDR3 comprises 13 residues. The V gene's germline CDR1 is LNHDA and CDR2 SQIVND (reference sequence). The CDR3: CASGQGAGGELFF. Written as DNA, the CDR3 is TGTGCCAGCGGACAGGGGGCGGGCGGGGAGCTGTTTTTT.

CDR3 loop: CASSPGIGGEQYF. The CDR3 nucleotides read TGTGCCAGCAGCCCCGGCATAGGGGGCGAGCAGTACTTC. This chain joins TRBV27 and TRBJ2-7, with D possibly matching TRBD1 (6 bases). V was cut by 6 bases and J by 6 bases, with 15 bases left in between. Germline V lookup: CDR1 MNHEY, CDR2 SMNVEV (reference sequence). This CDR3 is 13 amino acids long.

The V and J genes are TRBV4-3 and TRBJ1-4; D ambiguous. CDR1 is LGHNA and CDR2 is YSLEER in the germline V gene. The CDR3 extends over 14 amino acids. The ends were cut back, 6 bases at V and 0 bases at J, with 8 bases in the middle. CDR3 nucleotide sequence: TGCGCCAGCAGTGAGCGTGCAACTAATGAAAAACTGTTTTTT. It encodes CASSERATNEKLFF.

This clone turned up a few times. The rearrangement links TRBV10-3 to TRBJ2-7; 7 bases fit TRBD2. V lost 10 bases and J lost 5; bases outside the gene matches: 11. Germline V gene lookup returns CDR1 ENHRY and CDR2 SYGVKD. The CDR3 contains 13 residues. As DNA, the CDR3 is TGTGCCACCGAAACGCGGGGGACGAACGAGCAGTACTTC. Translation gives CATETRGTNEQYF.

This clone was observed a single time. The chain couples TRBV7-2 to TRBJ2-1, with 8 nucleotides matching TRBD2. The germline V gene has CDR1 SGHTA and CDR2 FQGNSA. The CDR3 runs 15 residues. The trim removed 2 bases at V and 5 bases at J, leaving 5 bases unmatched. The CDR3 reads CASSLSSGRHNEQFF. CDR3 DNA: TGTGCCAGCAGCTTATCCAGCGGGAGACACAATGAGCAGTTCTTC.

The V call is TRBV27, the J call TRBJ2-7; D remains unclear. The CDR3 loop spans 12 amino acids. The V end was cut by 1 base, the J end by 6 bases, with 7 bases between. CDR1 is MNHEY and CDR2 is SMNVEV in the germline V gene (reference sequence). CDR3: CASSLFGAEQYF. For the CDR3, the DNA is TGTGCCAGCAGTTTATTCGGAGCCGAGCAGTACTTC.

The V and J genes are TRBV18 and TRBJ2-7, with D possibly TRBD2 on 6 matching bases. The germline V gene encodes CDR1 KGHSH and CDR2 LQKENI. V lost 4 bases to trimming and J lost 7 bases, with 14 bases between them. This CDR3 has 13 residues. This CDR3 reads CASSRGGGIEQYF. The CDR3 coding sequence is TGTGCCAGCTCACGGGGAGGAGGAATTGAGCAGTACTTC.

This clone was seen only once. V is TRBV7-9 and J is TRBJ1-2, with TRBD1 as a possible D gene (6 bases). The V gene's germline CDR1 is SEHNR and CDR2 FQNEAQ (reference sequence). V was clipped by 0 bases and J by 3 bases, with 11 bases between them. The CDR3 length is 15 residues. The CDR3 nucleotides read TGTGCCAGCAGCTTAGCGCAGGGGACGGACTATGGCTACACCTTC. It translates to CASSLAQGTDYGYTF.

The chain combines TRBV2 with TRBJ2-4, with a possible D match to TRBD1 (5 bases). Trimming removed 3 bases at V and 0 bases at J, with 9 bases between. Germline values: CDR1 SNHLY, CDR2 FYNNEI. This CDR3 region has 15 residues. Written as DNA, the CDR3 is TGTGCCAGCAGTGACCCCAGGGAAGCCAAAAACATTCAGTACTTC. Translating it yields CASSDPREAKNIQYF.

This clone came up a few times. The chain employs TRBV5-8 and TRBJ2-7, with a weak D call TRBD2 (6 bases). This CDR3 is 15 amino acids long. V shed 7 bases and J shed 0 bases, with 17 bases lying between them. Germline V gene data show CDR1 as SGHTS and CDR2 as YDEGEE. The CDR3 nucleotides are TGTGCCAGCGGACGGGACTCGGAGGGCTCCTACGAGCAGTACTTC. It is translated as CASGRDSEGSYEQYF.

This clone was counted between two and nine times. CDR3 sequence reads: CASSGETRTATNEKLFF. For the CDR3, the DNA is TGCGCCAGCAGTGGCGAAACGAGGACAGCAACTAATGAAAAACTGTTTTTT. The chain is built from TRBV10-1 and TRBJ1-4; D might be TRBD1 (6 bases). The CDR3 totals 17 residues. V dropped 4 bases and J dropped 0 bases, with 15 bases sitting between them. Germline V CDR1 and CDR2: WNHNN, SYGVQD (reference sequence).

The chain combines TRBV4-2 with TRBJ2-2, with a weak D call TRBD2 (6 bases). CDR3 length: 15 residues. In germline, CDR1 is LGHNA, CDR2 YNFKEQ. Trimming cost V 4 bases and J 2 bases, with 11 bases left between them. The CDR3 DNA reads as TGTGCCAGCAGCCCGGGACTCACAAACACCGGGGAGCTGTTTTTT. It translates to CASSPGLTNTGELFF.

The chain combines TRBV7-8 with TRBJ2-7, with TRBD1 matching 7 bases. The CDR3 is 20 amino acids. CDR1 and CDR2 (germline): SGHVS, FQNEAQ. V was pared by 2 bases and J by 1 base, with 20 bases of the junction left unmatched. In DNA, the CDR3 is TGTGCCAGCAGCTTATTCCCATCGACAGGTGAAGGGGGCCAATCCTACGAGCAGTACTTC. Translation: CASSLFPSTGEGGQSYEQYF.

V usage is TRBV4-3 and J usage is TRBJ2-6, with TRBD1 identical over 7 bases. Germline V gene sequence: CDR1 LGHNA, CDR2 YSLEER. The junction had 8 bases not matched to a gene; V was cut back by 3 bases and J by 0 bases. There are 18 residues in the CDR3. The CDR3 DNA follows: TGCGCCAGCAGCCAGGACAGGTTACCAGGCTCTGGGGCCAACGTCCTGACTTTC. Residues: CASSQDRLPGSGANVLTF.